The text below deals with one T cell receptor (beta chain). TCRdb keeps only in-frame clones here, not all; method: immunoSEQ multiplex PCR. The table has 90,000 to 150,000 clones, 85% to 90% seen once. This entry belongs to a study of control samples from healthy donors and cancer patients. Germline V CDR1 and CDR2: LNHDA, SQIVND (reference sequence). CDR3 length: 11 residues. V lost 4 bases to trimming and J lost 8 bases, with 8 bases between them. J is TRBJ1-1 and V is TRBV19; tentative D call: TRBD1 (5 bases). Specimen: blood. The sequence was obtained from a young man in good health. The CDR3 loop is CASSTRTEAFF. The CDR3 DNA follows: TGTGCCAGTAGTACCCGGACAGAAGCTTTCTTT.